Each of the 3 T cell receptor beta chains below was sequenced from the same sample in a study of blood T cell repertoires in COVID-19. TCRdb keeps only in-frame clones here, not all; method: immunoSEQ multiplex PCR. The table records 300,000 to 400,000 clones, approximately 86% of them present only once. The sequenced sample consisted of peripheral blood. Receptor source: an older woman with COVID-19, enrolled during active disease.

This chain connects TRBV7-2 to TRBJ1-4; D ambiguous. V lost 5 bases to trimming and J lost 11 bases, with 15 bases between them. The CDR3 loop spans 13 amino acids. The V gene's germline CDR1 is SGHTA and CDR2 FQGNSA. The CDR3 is CASSPGLADKLFF. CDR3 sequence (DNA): TGTGCCAGCAGCCCCGGCCTAGCAGATAAACTGTTTTTT.

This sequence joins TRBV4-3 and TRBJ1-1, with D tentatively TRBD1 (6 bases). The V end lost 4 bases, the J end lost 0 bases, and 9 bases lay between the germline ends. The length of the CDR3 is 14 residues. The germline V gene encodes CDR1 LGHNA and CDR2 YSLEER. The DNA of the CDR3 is TGCGCCAGCAGCCCAGGGGAGATGAACACTGAAGCTTTCTTT. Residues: CASSPGEMNTEAFF.

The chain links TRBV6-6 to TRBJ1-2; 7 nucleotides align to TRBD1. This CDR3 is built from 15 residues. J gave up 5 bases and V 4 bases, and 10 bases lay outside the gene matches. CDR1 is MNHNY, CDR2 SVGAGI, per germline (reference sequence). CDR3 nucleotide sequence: TGTGCCAGCAGTTTACCAGGGGGAGGCGTTTATGGCTACACCTTC. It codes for CASSLPGGGVYGYTF.